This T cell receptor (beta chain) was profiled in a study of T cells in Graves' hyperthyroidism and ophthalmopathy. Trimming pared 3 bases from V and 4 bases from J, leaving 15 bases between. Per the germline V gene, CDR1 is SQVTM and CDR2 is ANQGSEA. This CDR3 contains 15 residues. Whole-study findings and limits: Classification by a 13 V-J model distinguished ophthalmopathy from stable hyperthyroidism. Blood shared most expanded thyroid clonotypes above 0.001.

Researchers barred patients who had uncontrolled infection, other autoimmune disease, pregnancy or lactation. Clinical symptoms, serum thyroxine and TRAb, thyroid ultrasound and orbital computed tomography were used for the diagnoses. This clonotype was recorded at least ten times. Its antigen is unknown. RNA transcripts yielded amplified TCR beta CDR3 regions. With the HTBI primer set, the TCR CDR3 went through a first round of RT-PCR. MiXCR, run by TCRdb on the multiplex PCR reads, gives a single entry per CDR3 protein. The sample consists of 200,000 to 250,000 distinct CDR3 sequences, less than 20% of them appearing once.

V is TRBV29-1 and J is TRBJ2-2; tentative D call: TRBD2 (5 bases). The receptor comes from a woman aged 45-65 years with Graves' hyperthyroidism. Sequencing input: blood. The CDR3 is CSVEAWELSTGELFF. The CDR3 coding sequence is TGCAGCGTTGAGGCGTGGGAGCTGAGCACCGGGGAGCTGTTTTTT.